The 23 T cell receptor beta chains reported below all come from one sample, sequenced in a study of blood T cell repertoires in COVID-19. The table came from immunoSEQ multiplex PCR; TCRdb's copy has only in-frame clones and leaves some out. The sample shows about 190,000 clones, around nine tenths of them seen only once. The sequencing sample was made of peripheral blood. These receptors were obtained from a man aged 40-55 years with acute or convalescent COVID-19.

The table lists this clone with a few counts. The rearrangement joins TRBV5-1 to TRBJ2-5; D perhaps matches TRBD2 (5 bases). Per germline, CDR1 SGHRS and CDR2 YFSETQ. V was clipped by 2 bases and J by 4 bases, with 21 bases between them. The length of the CDR3 is 17 residues. Written as DNA, the CDR3 is TGCGCCAGCAGCTTTAATACCGGGAACCTCGCGGGAGAGACCCAGTACTTC. It codes for CASSFNTGNLAGETQYF.

CDR3 DNA: TGTGCCAGCAGCCAAGCTTTGGGGGGGCAGTTCTTC. This gives the protein CASSQALGGQFF. V is TRBV6-5 and J is TRBJ2-1; D might be TRBD2 (6 bases). V lost 6 bases and J lost 12, with 15 bases in between. Germline V gene data show CDR1 as MNHEY and CDR2 as SVGAGI. This CDR3 region has 12 residues.

This rearrangement joins TRBV28 to TRBJ1-5; 8 bases align to TRBD1. V dropped 5 bases and J dropped 7; count of bases not matched to a gene: 7. The CDR3 is made up of 14 amino acids. Germline V gene sequence: CDR1 MDHEN, CDR2 SYDVKM. The CDR3 nucleotides are TGTGCCAGCAGTGTAGGACAGGGAAGCCAGCCCCAGCATTTT. This translates into CASSVGQGSQPQHF.

In nucleotides, the CDR3 is TGTGCCAGCAGCGCACGGGGACTAGCGGGGATCAACGAGCAGTACTTC. Protein sequence: CASSARGLAGINEQYF. The J gene is TRBJ2-7, the V gene TRBV7-9, with 13 positions matching TRBD2. The junction had 9 bases not matched to a gene; V was cut back by 5 bases and J by 5 bases. The CDR3 runs to 16 residues. Germline loops: CDR1 SEHNR, CDR2 FQNEAQ (reference sequence).

The J gene is TRBJ2-3, the V gene TRBV4-1, with 10 nucleotides matching TRBD1. J gave up 6 bases and V 0 bases, and 9 bases lay outside the gene matches. The CDR3 spans 17 residues. Germline CDR1 and CDR2: MGHRA and YSYEKL. The CDR3 bases are TGCGCCAGCAGCCAAGAACCGGGACAGGGGTTATATGATACGCAGTATTTT. Its protein is CASSQEPGQGLYDTQYF.

The chain joins TRBV4-2 to TRBJ2-3; 7 bases match TRBD2. After removal of 3 bases from V and 3 bases from J, the junction contained 3 bases not matched to a gene. The CDR3 contains 14 residues. Per germline, CDR1 LGHNA and CDR2 YNFKEQ. This CDR3 reads CASSQPLATDTQYF. CDR3 in DNA: TGTGCCAGCAGCCAGCCACTAGCGACAGATACGCAGTATTTT.

CDR3 residues: CASSQVGAGTEAFF. CDR3 bases: TGTGCCAGCAGCCAAGTGGGGGCCGGCACTGAAGCTTTCTTT. The chain joins TRBV3-1 (or the pseudogene TRBV3-2) to TRBJ1-1; TRBD1 might be the D (6 bases). V lost 1 base and J lost 4, with 10 bases in between. CDR1 is LGHDT, CDR2 YNNKEL, per germline (reference sequence). The CDR3 spans 14 residues.

V usage is TRBV4-2 and J usage is TRBJ1-1, with a tentative D call TRBD1 (5 bases). V was cut by 2 bases and J by 2 bases, with 18 bases left in between. Per the germline V gene, CDR1 is LGHNA and CDR2 is YNFKEQ. The CDR3 extends over 17 amino acids. CDR3 in DNA: TGTGCCAGCAGCCAATTGGGGGTGGGGAGGACCAACACTGAAGCTTTCTTT. Amino acids: CASSQLGVGRTNTEAFF.

Concerning this clone itself: The same CDR3 also results from other DNA sequences found in this sample. This chain joins TRBV6-5 and TRBJ1-5, with a weak D call TRBD1 (6 bases). The germline V gene encodes CDR1 MNHEY and CDR2 SVGAGI. V was cut by 6 bases and J by 4 bases, with 10 bases left in between. This CDR3 is 13 amino acids long. The CDR3 sequence is CASSLQGNQPQHF. CDR3 coding DNA: TGTGCCAGCAGCCTACAGGGAAATCAGCCCCAGCATTTT.

The chain couples TRBV13 to TRBJ1-5; 7 bases agree with TRBD1. Germline V lookup: CDR1 PRHDT, CDR2 FYEKMQ (reference sequence). The CDR3 runs to 14 residues. The V and J ends lost 5 bases and 2 bases, in that order; junction bases with no gene match: 3. This chain's CDR3 is CASSVQGRNQPQHF. The CDR3 nucleotides are TGTGCCAGCAGCGTACAGGGGCGCAATCAGCCCCAGCATTTT.

The chain links TRBV9 to TRBJ2-1; 10 nucleotides line up with TRBD2. This CDR3 contains 17 residues. The germline CDR1 and CDR2 sequences are SGDLS and YYNGEE. With V trimmed by 3 bases and J by 0 bases, 6 bases remained unmatched. CDR3: CASSGLAGGSSYNEQFF. CDR3 nucleotides: TGTGCCAGCAGCGGACTAGCGGGTGGGAGCTCCTACAATGAGCAGTTCTTC. Combining the CDR3 with reference TRBV9 and TRBJ2-1 gives the whole variable domain DSGVTQTPKHLITATGQRVTLRCSPRSGDLSVYWYQQSLDQGLQFLIQYYNGEERAKGNILERFSAQQFPDLHSELNLSSLELGDSALYFCASSGLAGGSSYNEQFFGPGTRLTVL.

The chain joins TRBV10-3 to TRBJ2-7, with 7 bases that match TRBD2. The length of the CDR3 is 14 residues. After removal of 7 bases from V and 5 bases from J, the junction contained 11 bases not matched to a gene. Germline CDR1 is ENHRY and CDR2 is SYGVKD. CDR3 DNA: TGTGCCATCAACCTCACTAGCGTCCGAGACGAGCAGTACTTC. Translating it yields CAINLTSVRDEQYF.

This clone was found a few times. The rearrangement links TRBV5-1 to TRBJ1-2, with a tentative D call TRBD1 (6 bases). CDR3 length equals 19 residues. Germline-derived CDR1 and CDR2 are SGHRS and YFSETQ. V dropped 3 bases and J dropped 2 bases, with 26 bases sitting between them. CDR3 in DNA: TGCGCCAGCAGCTCGCTAGGGGGAGTCGTCGAAACCCGAAACTATGGCTACACCTTC. Protein product: CASSSLGGVVETRNYGYTF.

This rearrangement joins TRBV3-1 (or the pseudogene TRBV3-2) to TRBJ2-7; D possibly corresponds to TRBD1 (5 bases). CDR1 is LGHDT, CDR2 YNNKEL, per germline (reference sequence). V was trimmed by 4 bases and J by 9 bases, leaving 10 bases between them. The CDR3 has 11 residues. The DNA for the CDR3 is TGTGCCAGCAGCCCCTATCAGGGGCAGTACTTC. The encoded protein is CASSPYQGQYF.

The chain is built from TRBV11-2 and TRBJ1-2, with TRBD1 matching 10 bases. Germline loops: CDR1 SGHAT, CDR2 FQNNGV. This CDR3 contains 16 residues. Trimming cost V 3 bases and J 0 bases; bases outside gene matches: 4. CDR3 protein: CASSLGQGPSNYGYTF. The DNA of the CDR3 is TGTGCCAGCAGCTTGGGACAGGGGCCTTCTAACTATGGCTACACCTTC.

This rearrangement joins TRBV6-5 to TRBJ1-5; tentatively, D is TRBD1 (6 bases). The V end lost 6 bases, the J end lost 0 bases, and 12 bases lay between the germline ends. Germline V gene data show CDR1 as MNHEY and CDR2 as SVGAGI. The CDR3 spans 15 residues. This CDR3 is CASSQGQNSNQPQHF. The CDR3 DNA reads TGTGCCAGCAGCCAGGGGCAGAATAGCAATCAGCCCCAGCATTTT.

This clone was found a few times. The rearrangement joins TRBV7-4 to TRBJ1-5; tentative D call: TRBD1 (6 bases). Trimming pared 7 bases from V and 1 base from J, leaving 23 bases between. Germline V gene lookup returns CDR1 SGHVT and CDR2 SQSDAQ. The CDR3 has 18 residues. The CDR3 DNA reads as TGTGCCAGCATCATCCTACGGGACACCCGCGGGAGCAATCAGCCCCAGCATTTT. Its protein is CASIILRDTRGSNQPQHF.

The chain is built from TRBV4-1 and TRBJ2-7; perhaps TRBD2 as D (6 bases). The CDR3 is 15 residues long. Germline assignment: CDR1 MGHRA and CDR2 YSYEKL. V lost 4 bases and J 2 bases, leaving 15 bases between the germline ends. CDR3 protein: CASSRPGAKTYEQYF. The CDR3 bases are TGCGCCAGCAGCCGACCGGGAGCAAAGACCTACGAGCAGTACTTC.

V gene TRBV28 combines with J gene TRBJ2-7; D is unresolved. This CDR3 region has 11 residues. Germline assignment: CDR1 MDHEN and CDR2 SYDVKM. V was trimmed by 4 bases and J by 3 bases, leaving 4 bases between them. In DNA, the CDR3 is TGTGCCAGCAGTTCTTACTACGAGCAGTACTTC. It is translated as CASSSYYEQYF.

The J gene is TRBJ1-2, the V gene TRBV24-1; D is uncertain. Deletions cut 3 bases from V and 2 bases from J, with 12 bases between. CDR1 and CDR2 (germline): KGHDR, SFDVKD. There are 15 residues in the CDR3. CDR3 sequence: CATSDPKTPNYGYTF. The CDR3 nucleotides read TGTGCCACCAGTGATCCCAAGACACCCAACTATGGCTACACCTTC.

This chain connects TRBV18 to TRBJ1-2; D perhaps matches TRBD1 (5 bases). Germline V CDR1 and CDR2: KGHSH, LQKENI. The CDR3 consists of 14 residues. The V end was cut by 3 bases, the J end by 7 bases, with 15 bases between. The CDR3 DNA reads as TGTGCCAGCTCACCCACAAGTCAGGGATCTGGCTACACCTTC. It encodes CASSPTSQGSGYTF.

The chain combines TRBV6-4 with TRBJ2-2, with TRBD1 identical over 8 bases. V dropped 8 bases and J dropped 1; count of bases not matched to a gene: 6. Germline CDR1 reads MRHNA; CDR2 reads SNTAGT. The CDR3 length is 15 residues. CDR3: CASSDRGRNTGELFF. The CDR3 nucleotides read TGTGCCAGCTCTGACAGGGGACGGAACACCGGGGAGCTGTTTTTT.

This chain joins TRBV13 and TRBJ2-7; the match to TRBD1 covers 10 bases. V trimming: 4 bases; J trimming: 6 bases; junction bases outside the gene matches: 9. Germline values: CDR1 PRHDT, CDR2 FYEKMQ (reference sequence). The CDR3 runs to 15 residues. CDR3 DNA sequence: TGTGCCAGCAGCTCCCTCGGACAGGGGGTTTCCGAGCAGTACTTC. This encodes CASSSLGQGVSEQYF.